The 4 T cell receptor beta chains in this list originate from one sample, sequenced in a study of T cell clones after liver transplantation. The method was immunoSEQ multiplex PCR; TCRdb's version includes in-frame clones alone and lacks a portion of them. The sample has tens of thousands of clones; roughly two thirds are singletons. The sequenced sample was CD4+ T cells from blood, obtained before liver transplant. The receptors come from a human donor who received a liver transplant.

CDR3 DNA: TGTGCCAGCTTACAGGGGGTCACTGAAGCTTTCTTT. Its protein product is CASLQGVTEAFF. The chain is built from TRBV2 and TRBJ1-1, with 8 bases aligning to TRBD1. The CDR3 loop spans 12 amino acids. The germline CDR1 and CDR2 sequences are SNHLY and FYNNEI. The V segment lost 8 bases and the J segment 4 bases; nucleotides outside the gene matches: 3.

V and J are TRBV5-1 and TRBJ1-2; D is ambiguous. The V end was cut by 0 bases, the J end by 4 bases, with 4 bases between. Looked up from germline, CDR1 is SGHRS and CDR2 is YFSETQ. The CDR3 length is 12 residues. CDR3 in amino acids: CASSLDFYGYTF. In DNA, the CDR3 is TGCGCCAGCAGCTTGGACTTCTATGGCTACACCTTC.

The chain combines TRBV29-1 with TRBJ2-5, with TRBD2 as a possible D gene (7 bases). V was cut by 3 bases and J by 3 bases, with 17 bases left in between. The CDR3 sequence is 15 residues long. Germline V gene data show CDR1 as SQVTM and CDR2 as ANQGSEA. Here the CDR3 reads CSVEGGRGGEETQYF. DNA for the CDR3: TGCAGCGTTGAGGGTGGCAGGGGAGGGGAAGAGACCCAGTACTTC.

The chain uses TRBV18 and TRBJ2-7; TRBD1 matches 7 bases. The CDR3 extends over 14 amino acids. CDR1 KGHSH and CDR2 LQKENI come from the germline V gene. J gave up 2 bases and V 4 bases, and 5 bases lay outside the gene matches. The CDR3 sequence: CASSLRDRPYEQYF. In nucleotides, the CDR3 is TGTGCCAGCTCACTTAGGGACAGACCCTACGAGCAGTACTTC. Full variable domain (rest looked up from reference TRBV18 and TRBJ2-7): NAGVMQNPRHLVRRRGQEARLRCSPMKGHSHVYWYRQLPEEGLKFMVYLQKENIIDESGMPKERFSAEFPKEGPSILRIQQVVRGDSAAYFCASSLRDRPYEQYFGPGTRLTVT.